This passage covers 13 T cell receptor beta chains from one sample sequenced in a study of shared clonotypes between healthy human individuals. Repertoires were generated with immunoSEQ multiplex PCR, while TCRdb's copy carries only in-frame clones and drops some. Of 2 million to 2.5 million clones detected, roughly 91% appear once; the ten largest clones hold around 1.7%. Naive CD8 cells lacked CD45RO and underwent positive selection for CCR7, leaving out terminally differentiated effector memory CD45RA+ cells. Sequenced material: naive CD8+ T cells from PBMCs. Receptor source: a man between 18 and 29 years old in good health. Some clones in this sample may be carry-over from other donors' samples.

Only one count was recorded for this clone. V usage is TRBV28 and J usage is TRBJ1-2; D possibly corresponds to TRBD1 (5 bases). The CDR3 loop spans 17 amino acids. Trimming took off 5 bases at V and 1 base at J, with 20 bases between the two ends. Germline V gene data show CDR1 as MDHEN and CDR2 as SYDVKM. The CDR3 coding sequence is TGTGCCAGCAGTCCCCCTACCCCTACGGGGGATAACTATGGCTACACCTTC. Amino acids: CASSPPTPTGDNYGYTF.

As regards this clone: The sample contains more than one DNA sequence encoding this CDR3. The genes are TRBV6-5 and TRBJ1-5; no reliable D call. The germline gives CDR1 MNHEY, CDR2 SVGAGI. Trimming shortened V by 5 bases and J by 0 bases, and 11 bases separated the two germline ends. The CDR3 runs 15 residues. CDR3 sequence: CASSRTENSNQPQHF. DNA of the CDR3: TGTGCCAGCAGTAGGACTGAAAATAGCAATCAGCCCCAGCATTTT.

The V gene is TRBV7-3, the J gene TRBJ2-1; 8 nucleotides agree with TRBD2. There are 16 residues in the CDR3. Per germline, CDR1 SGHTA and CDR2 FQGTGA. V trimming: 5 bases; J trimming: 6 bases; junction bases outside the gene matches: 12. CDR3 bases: TGTGCCAGCAGCAACCCCATGACGGGAGGGCCCAATGAGCAGTTCTTC. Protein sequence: CASSNPMTGGPNEQFF.

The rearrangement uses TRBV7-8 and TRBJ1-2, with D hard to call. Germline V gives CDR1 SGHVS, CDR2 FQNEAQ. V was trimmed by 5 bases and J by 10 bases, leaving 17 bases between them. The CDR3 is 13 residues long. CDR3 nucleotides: TGTGCCAGCAGCGTCTTGAGTGGGAGAGACTACACCTTC. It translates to CASSVLSGRDYTF.

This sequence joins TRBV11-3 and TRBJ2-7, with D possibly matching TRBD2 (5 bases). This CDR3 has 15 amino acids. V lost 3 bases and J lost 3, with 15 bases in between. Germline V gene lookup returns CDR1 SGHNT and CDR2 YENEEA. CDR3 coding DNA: TGTGCCAGCAGCTTTAATAGCGCTGCAAACTACGAGCAGTACTTC. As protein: CASSFNSAANYEQYF.

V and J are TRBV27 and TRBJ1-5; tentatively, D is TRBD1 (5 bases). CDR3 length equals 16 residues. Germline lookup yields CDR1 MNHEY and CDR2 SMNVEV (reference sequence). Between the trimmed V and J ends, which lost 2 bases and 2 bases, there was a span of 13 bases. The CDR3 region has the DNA TGTGCCAGCAGTTTAGGCCCCGGGGCCCGCAATCAGCCCCAGCATTTT. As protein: CASSLGPGARNQPQHF.

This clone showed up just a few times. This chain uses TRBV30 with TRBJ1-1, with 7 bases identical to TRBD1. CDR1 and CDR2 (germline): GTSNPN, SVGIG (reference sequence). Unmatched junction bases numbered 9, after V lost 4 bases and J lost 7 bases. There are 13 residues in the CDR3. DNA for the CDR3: TGTGCCTGGAATTTAGGGACAGAGAATGAAGCTTTCTTT. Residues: CAWNLGTENEAFF.

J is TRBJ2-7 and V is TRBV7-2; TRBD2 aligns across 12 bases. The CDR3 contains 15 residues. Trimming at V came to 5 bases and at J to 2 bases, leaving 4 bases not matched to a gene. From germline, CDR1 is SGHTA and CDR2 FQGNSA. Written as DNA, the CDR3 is TGTGCCAGCAGCGCCCGACTAGCGGGAGCCTACGAGCAGTACTTC. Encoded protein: CASSARLAGAYEQYF.

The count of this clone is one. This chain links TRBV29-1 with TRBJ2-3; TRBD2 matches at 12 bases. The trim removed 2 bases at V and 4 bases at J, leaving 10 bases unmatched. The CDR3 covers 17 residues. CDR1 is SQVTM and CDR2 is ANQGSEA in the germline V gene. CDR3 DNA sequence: TGCAGCGTTGAAACGACTCTAGCGGGAGGGGGCCCAGATACGCAGTATTTT. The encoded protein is CSVETTLAGGGPDTQYF.

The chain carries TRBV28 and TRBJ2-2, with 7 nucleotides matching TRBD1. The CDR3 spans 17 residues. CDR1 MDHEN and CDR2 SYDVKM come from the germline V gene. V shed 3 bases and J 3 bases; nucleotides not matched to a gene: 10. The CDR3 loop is CASSFLGPGTDTGELFF. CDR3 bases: TGTGCCAGCAGTTTTTTGGGACCGGGGACAGACACCGGGGAGCTGTTTTTT.

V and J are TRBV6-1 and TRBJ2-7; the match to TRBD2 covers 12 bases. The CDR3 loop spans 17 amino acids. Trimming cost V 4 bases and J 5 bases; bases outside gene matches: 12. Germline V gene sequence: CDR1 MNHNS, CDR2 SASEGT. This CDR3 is CASSGLAGGPSKHEQYF. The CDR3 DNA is TGTGCCAGCAGTGGGCTAGCGGGAGGGCCCTCGAAGCACGAGCAGTACTTC.

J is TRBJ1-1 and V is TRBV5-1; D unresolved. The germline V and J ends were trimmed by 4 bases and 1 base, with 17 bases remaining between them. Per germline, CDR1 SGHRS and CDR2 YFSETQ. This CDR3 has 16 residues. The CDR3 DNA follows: TGCGCCAGCAGCCTTTTTAAAAGGGCCCCGAACACTGAAGCTTTCTTT. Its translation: CASSLFKRAPNTEAFF. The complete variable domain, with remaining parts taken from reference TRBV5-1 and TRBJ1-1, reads KAGVTQTPRYLIKTRGQQVTLSCSPISGHRSVSWYQQTPGQGLQFLFEYFSETQRNKGNFPGRFSGRQFSNSRSEMNVSTLELGDSALYLCASSLFKRAPNTEAFFGQGTRLTVV.

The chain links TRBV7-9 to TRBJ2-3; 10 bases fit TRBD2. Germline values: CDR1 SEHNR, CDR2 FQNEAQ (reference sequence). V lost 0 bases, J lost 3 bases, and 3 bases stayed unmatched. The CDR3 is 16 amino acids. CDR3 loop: CASSLAVAGGTDTQYF. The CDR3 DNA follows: TGTGCCAGCAGCTTAGCCGTAGCGGGAGGAACAGATACGCAGTATTTT.